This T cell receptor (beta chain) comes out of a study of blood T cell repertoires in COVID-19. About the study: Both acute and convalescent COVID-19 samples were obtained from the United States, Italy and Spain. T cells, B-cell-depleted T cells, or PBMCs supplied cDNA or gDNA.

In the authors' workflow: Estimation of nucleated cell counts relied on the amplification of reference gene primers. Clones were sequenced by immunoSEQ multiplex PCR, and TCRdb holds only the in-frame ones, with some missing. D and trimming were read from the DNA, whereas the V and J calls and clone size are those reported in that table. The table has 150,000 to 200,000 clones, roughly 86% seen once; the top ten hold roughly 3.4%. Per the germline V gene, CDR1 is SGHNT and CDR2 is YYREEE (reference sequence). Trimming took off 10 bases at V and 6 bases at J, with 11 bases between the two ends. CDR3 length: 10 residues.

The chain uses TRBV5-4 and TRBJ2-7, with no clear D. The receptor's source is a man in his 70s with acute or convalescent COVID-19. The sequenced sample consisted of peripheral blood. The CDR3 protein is CASPGLEQYF. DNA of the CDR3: TGTGCCTCTCCTGGGCTCGAGCAGTACTTC.